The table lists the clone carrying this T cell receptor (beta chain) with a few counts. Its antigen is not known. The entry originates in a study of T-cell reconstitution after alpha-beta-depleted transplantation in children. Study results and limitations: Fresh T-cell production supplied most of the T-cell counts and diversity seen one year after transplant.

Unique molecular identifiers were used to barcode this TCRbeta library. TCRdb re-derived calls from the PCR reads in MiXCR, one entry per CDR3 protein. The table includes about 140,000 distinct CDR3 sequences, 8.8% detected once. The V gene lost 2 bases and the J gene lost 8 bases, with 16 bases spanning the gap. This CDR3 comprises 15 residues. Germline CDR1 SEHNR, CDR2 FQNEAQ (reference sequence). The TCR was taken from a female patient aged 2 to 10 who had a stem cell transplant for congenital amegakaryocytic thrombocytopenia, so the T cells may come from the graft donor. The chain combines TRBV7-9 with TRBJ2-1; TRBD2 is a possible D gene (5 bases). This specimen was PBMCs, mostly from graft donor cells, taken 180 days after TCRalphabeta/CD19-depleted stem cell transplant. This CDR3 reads CASSLNGVLTDEQFF. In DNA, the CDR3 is TGTGCCAGCAGCTTAAACGGGGTTCTAACCGATGAGCAGTTCTTC. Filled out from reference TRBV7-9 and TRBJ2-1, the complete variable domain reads DTGVSQNPRHKITKRGQNVTFRCDPISEHNRLYWYRQTLGQGPEFLTYFQNEAQLEKSRLLSDRFSAERPKGSFSTLEIQRTEQGDSAMYLCASSLNGVLTDEQFFGPGTRLTVL.